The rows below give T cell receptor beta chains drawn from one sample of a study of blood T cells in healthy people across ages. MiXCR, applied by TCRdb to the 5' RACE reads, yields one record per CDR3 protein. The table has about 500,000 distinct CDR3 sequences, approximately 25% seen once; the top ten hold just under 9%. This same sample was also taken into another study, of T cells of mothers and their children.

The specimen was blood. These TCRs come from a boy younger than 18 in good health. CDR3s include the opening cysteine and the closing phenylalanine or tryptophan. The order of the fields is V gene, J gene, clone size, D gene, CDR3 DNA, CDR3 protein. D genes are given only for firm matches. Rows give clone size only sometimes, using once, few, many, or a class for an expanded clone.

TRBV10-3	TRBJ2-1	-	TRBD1	TGTGCCATCAGTGCCGACAGGGACAATGAGCAGTTCTTC	CAISADRDNEQFF
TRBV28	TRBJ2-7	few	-	TGTGCCAGCATGGTGGCTACTGGCGAGCAGTACTTC	CASMVATGEQYF
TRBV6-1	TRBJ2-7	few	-	TGTGCCAGCAAGATTCGGACAGCCAGCTACGAGCAGTACTTC	CASKIRTASYEQYF
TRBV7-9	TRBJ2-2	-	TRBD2	TGTGCCAGCAGCTCGCCTCTAGCGGGGGGGAACACCGGGGAGCTGTTTTTT	CASSSPLAGGNTGELFF
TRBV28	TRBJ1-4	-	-	TGTGCCAGCAGTCGCTCGGGGAGAATGAATGAAAAACTGTTTTTT	CASSRSGRMNEKLFF
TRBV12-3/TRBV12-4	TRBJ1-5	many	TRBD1	TGTGCCAGCAGTGGACAGGCCAATCAGCCCCAGCATTTT	CASSGQANQPQHF
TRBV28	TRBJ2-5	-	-	TGTGCCAGCAGTCCGAATCCCGCGGCGGCCCGGGAGACCCAGTACTTC	CASSPNPAAARETQYF
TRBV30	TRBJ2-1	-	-	TGTGCCTGGAGTGTATTGGGGATTCATGAGCAGTTCTTC	CAWSVLGIHEQFF
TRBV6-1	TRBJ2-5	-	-	TGTGCCAGCAGTGAAGGATCTGCACGCTTTCAAGAGACCCAGTACTTC	CASSEGSARFQETQYF
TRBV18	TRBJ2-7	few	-	TGCGCCAGCTCACCACCAGCAGGGGACGAGCAGTACTTC	CASSPPAGDEQYF
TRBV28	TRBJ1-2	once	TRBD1	TGTGCCAGCAGTCTATCAGGACAGGGCATCGACTACACCTTC	CASSLSGQGIDYTF
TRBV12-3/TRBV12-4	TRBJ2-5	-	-	TGTGCCAGCAGTTTGCTGACAAATCAAGAGACCCAGTACTTC	CASSLLTNQETQYF